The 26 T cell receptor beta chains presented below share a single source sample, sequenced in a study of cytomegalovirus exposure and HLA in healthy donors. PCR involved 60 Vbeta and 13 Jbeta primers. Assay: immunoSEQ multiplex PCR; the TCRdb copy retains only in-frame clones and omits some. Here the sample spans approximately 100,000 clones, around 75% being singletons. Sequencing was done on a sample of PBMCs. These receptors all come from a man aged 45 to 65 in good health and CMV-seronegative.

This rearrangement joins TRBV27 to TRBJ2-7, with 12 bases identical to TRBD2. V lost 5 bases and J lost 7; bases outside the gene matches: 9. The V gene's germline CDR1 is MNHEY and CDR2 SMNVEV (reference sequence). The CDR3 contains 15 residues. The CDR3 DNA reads TGTGCCAGCAGTGAGTGGACTAGCGGGAAAAGTGAGCAGTACTTC. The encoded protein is CASSEWTSGKSEQYF.

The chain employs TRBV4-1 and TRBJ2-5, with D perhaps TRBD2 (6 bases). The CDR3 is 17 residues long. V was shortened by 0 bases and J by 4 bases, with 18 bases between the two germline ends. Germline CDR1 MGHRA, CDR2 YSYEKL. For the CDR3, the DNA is TGCGCCAGCAGCCAAGATGTGGGGGGAGGTGGACGAGAGACCCAGTACTTC. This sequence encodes CASSQDVGGGGRETQYF.

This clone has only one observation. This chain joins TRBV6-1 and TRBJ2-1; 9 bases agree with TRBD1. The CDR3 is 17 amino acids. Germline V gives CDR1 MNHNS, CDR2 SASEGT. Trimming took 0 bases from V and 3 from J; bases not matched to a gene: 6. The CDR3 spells CASSEAGVGQGYNEQFF. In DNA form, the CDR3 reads TGTGCCAGCAGTGAAGCTGGAGTGGGACAGGGCTACAATGAGCAGTTCTTC.

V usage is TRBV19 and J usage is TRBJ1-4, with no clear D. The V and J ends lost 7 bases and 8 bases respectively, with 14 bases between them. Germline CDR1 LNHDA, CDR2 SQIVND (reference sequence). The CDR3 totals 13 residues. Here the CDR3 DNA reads TGTGCCAGTATGGGCCCGCAAATCGAAAAACTGTTTTTT. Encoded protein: CASMGPQIEKLFF.

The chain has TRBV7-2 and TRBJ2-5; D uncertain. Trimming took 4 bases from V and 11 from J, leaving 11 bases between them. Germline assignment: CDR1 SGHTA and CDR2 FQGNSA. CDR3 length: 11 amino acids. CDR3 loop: CASSSHQEQYF. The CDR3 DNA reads TGTGCCAGCAGCTCCCACCAAGAGCAGTACTTC.

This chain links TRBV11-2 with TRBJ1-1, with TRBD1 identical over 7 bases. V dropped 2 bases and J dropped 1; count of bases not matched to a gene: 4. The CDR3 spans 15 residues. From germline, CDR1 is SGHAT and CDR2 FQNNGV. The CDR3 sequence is CASSLIQGGNTEAFF. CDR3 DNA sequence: TGTGCCAGCAGCTTAATTCAGGGGGGGAACACTGAAGCTTTCTTT.

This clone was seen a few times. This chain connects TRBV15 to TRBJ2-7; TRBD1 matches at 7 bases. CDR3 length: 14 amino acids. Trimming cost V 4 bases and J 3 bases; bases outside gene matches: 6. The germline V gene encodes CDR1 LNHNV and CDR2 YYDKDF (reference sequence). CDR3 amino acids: CATSTERDSYEQYF. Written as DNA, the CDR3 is TGTGCCACCAGCACCGAAAGGGACAGCTACGAGCAGTACTTC.

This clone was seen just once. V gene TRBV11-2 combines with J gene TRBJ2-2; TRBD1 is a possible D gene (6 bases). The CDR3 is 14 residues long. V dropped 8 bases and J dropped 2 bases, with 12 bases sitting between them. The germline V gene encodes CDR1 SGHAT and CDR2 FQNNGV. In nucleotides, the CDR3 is TGTGCCAGCCGATACAGGGCTAACACCGGGGAGCTGTTTTTT. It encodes CASRYRANTGELFF. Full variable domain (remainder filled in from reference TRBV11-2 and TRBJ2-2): EAGVAQSPRYKIIEKRQSVAFWCNPISGHATLYWYQQILGQGPKLLIQFQNNGVVDDSQLPKDRFSAERLKGVDSTLKIQPAKLEDSAVYLCASRYRANTGELFFGEGSRLTVL.

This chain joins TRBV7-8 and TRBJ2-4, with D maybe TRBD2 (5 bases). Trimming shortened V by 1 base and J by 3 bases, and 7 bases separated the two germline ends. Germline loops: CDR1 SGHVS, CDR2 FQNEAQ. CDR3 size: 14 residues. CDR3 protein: CASSLGGLKNIQYF. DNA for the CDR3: TGTGCCAGCAGCTTAGGAGGGCTCAAAAACATTCAGTACTTC.

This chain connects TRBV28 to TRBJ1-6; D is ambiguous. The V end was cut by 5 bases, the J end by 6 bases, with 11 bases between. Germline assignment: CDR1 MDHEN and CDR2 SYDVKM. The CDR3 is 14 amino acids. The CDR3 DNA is TGTGCCAGCAGTACCCCCACGGGTAATTCACCCCTCCACTTT. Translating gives CASSTPTGNSPLHF.

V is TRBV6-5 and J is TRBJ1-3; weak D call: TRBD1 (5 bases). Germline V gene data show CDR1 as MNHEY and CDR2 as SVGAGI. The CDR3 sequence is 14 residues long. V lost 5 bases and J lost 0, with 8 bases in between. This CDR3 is CASSKQASGNTIYF. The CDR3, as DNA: TGTGCCAGCAGTAAACAGGCCTCTGGAAACACCATATATTTT.

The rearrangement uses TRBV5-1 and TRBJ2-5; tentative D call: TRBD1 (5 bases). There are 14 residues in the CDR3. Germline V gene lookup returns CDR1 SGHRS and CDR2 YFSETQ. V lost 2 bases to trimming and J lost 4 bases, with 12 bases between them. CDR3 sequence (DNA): TGCGCCAGCAGCTTTCAGGGTTTAGGAGAGACCCAGTACTTC. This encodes CASSFQGLGETQYF.

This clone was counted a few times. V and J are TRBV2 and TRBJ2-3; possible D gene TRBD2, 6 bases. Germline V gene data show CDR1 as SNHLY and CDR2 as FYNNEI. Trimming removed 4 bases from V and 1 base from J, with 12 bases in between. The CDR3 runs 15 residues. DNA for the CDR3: TGTGCCAGCAGTGGTCGGCGGGGTCGCACAGATACGCAGTATTTT. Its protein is CASSGRRGRTDTQYF.

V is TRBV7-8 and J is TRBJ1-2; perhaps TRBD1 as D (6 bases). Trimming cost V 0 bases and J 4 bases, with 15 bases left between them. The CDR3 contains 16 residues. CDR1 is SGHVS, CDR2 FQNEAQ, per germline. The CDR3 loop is CASSLAPGAVSYGYTF. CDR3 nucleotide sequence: TGTGCCAGCAGCTTAGCTCCAGGGGCTGTCTCCTATGGCTACACCTTC.

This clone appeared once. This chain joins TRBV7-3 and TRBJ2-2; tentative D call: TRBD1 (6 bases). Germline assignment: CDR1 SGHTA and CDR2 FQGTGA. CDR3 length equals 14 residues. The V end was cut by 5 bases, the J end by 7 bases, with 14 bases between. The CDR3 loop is CASSHPGDGGELFF. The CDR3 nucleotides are TGTGCCAGCAGCCATCCAGGGGACGGCGGGGAGCTGTTTTTT.

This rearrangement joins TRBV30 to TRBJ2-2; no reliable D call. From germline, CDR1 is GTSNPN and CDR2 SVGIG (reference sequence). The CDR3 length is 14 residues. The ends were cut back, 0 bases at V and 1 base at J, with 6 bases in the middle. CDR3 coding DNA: TGTGCCTGGAGTGTTGTGCGGAACACCGGGGAGCTGTTTTTT. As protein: CAWSVVRNTGELFF.

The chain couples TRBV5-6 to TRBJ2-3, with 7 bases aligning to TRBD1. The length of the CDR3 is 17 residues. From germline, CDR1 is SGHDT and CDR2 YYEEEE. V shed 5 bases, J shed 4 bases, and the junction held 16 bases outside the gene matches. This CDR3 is CASSEIRGQRAPDTQYF. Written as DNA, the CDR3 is TGTGCCAGCAGTGAAATTAGGGGACAGCGAGCCCCAGATACGCAGTATTTT.

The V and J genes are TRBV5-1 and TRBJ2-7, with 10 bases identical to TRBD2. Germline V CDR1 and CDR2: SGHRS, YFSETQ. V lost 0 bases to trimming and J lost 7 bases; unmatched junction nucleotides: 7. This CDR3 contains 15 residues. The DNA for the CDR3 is TGCGCCAGCAGCTTGGGTTCTAGCGGGAGATGGGAGCAGTACTTC. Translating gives CASSLGSSGRWEQYF. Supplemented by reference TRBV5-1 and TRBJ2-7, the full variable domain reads KAGVTQTPRYLIKTRGQQVTLSCSPISGHRSVSWYQQTPGQGLQFLFEYFSETQRNKGNFPGRFSGRQFSNSRSEMNVSTLELGDSALYLCASSLGSSGRWEQYFGPGTRLTVT.

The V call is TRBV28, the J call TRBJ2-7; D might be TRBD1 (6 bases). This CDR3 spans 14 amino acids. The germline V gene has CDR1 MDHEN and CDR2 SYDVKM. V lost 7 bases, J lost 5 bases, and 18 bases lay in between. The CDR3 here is CASKPGAGVHEQYF. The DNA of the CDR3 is TGTGCCAGCAAACCAGGTGCAGGGGTGCACGAGCAGTACTTC.

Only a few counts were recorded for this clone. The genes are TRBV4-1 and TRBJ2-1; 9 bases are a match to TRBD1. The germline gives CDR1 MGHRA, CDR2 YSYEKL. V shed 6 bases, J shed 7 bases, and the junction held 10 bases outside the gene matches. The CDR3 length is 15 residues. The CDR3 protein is CASSRRTGVVNEQFF. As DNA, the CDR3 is TGCGCCAGCAGTCGGAGGACAGGGGTGGTGAATGAGCAGTTCTTC.

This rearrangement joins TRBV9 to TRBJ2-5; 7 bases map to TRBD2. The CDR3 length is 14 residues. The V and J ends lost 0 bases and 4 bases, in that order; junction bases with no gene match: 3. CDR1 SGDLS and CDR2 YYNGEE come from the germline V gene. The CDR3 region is CASSVELARETQYF. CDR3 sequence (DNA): TGTGCCAGCAGCGTAGAACTAGCGCGAGAGACCCAGTACTTC.

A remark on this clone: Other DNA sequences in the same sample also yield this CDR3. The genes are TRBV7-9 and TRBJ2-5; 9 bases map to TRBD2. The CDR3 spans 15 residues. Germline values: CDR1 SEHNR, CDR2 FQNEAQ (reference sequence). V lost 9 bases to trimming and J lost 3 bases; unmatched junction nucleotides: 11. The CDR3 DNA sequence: TGTGCCAGACTAAGGCTAGCGGGAATGAAAGAGACCCAGTACTTC. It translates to CARLRLAGMKETQYF. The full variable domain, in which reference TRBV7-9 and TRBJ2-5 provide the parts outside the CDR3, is DTGVSQNPRHKITKRGQNVTFRCDPISEHNRLYWYRQTLGQGPEFLTYFQNEAQLEKSRLLSDRFSAERPKGSFSTLEIQRTEQGDSAMYLCARLRLAGMKETQYFGPGTRLLVL.

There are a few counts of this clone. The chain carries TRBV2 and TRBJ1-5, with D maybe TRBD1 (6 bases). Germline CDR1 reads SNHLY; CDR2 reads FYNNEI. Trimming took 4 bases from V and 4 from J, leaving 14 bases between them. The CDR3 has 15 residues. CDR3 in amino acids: CASSVGGLWNQPQHF. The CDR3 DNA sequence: TGTGCCAGCAGTGTTGGGGGCCTCTGGAATCAGCCCCAGCATTTT.

In DNA form, the CDR3 reads TGCAGCGTTGAAGTTGCTAGCTCACCCTACGAGCAGTACTTC. This codes for CSVEVASSPYEQYF. This chain links TRBV29-1 with TRBJ2-7, with D perhaps TRBD2 (5 bases). Trimming removed 1 base at V and 2 bases at J, with 12 bases between. The CDR3 is 14 residues long. CDR1 is SQVTM and CDR2 is ANQGSEA in the germline V gene.

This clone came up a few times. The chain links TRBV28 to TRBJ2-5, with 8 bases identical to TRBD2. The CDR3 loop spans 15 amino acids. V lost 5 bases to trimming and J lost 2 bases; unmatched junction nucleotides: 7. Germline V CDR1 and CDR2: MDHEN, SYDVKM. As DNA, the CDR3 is TGTGCCAGCAGTCCCCCAGCGGGAGATCAAGAGACCCAGTACTTC. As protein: CASSPPAGDQETQYF.

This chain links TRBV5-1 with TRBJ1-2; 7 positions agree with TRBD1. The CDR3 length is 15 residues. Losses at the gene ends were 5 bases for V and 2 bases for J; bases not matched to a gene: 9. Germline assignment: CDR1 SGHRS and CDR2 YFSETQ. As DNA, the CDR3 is TGCGCCAGCAGATCCCTAATACAGGGGAACTATGGCTACACCTTC. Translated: CASRSLIQGNYGYTF.